Below are 28 T cell receptor beta chains sequenced from a single sample in a study of T cells in women clearing cervical HPV infection. Data came from immunoSEQ multiplex PCR; TCRdb stores just in-frame clones and leaves some out. Its listing shows about 48,000 clones. Specimen: blood buffy coat. The receptors derive from a woman aged 18 to 75 with a cervical HPV16 infection that either progressed to CIN3+ or cleared (not recorded which).

This clone registers medium-sized by frequency. With the read ending 3 residues before the CDR3 end, the germline J gene is used to fill in that end. The V and J genes are TRBV7-9 and TRBJ2-2; D is perhaps TRBD2 (6 bases). V was clipped by 5 bases and J by 5 bases, with 12 bases between them. Germline CDR1 reads SEHNR; CDR2 reads FQNEAQ (reference sequence). The CDR3 sequence is 14 residues long. CDR3 DNA, as far as it was read: TGTGCCAGCAGCCCCCCAGGGAGGACCGGGGAG. Translation gives CASSPPGRTGE. The full CDR3 protein reads CASSPPGRTGELFF.

Details on this clone: The CDR3 end falls 3 residues outside the read, so it is completed with the germline J gene. The V gene is TRBV5-5, the J gene TRBJ1-2; 9 nucleotides align to TRBD1. CDR3 size: 15 residues. Germline V gene data show CDR1 as SGHKS and CDR2 as YYEKEE (reference sequence). Trimming at V came to 2 bases and at J to 5 bases, leaving 7 bases not matched to a gene. The CDR3: CASSFTGQGSYGYTF. Incomplete CDR3 DNA: TGTGCCAGCAGCTTCACAGGACAGGGGTCTTATGGC.

Turning to this clone: The missing CDR3 end, 3 residues past where the read stops, is filled in from the germline J gene. V and J are TRBV5-4 and TRBJ1-1, with TRBD1 matching 7 bases. The CDR3 contains 15 residues. After removal of 2 bases from V and 0 bases from J, the junction contained 4 bases not matched to a gene. Germline assignment: CDR1 SGHNT and CDR2 YYREEE (reference sequence). CDR3 in amino acids: CASSFGQALNTEAFF. The part of the CDR3 DNA that was read is TGTGCCAGCAGCTTTGGACAGGCGCTGAACACTGAA.

Concerning this clone itself: The DNA ends 3 residues before the CDR3 does, and the rest of the CDR3 is filled in from the germline J gene. The rearrangement links TRBV20-1 to TRBJ2-5, with 10 bases identical to TRBD2. Germline assignment: CDR1 DFQATT and CDR2 SNEGSKA (reference sequence). V was clipped by 0 bases and J by 6 bases; unmatched bases: 10. The CDR3 is 16 residues long. The DNA read from the CDR3 is TGCAGTGCTAGAGACGATGGAGCGGGGGGGCATAAGACC. Translation gives CSARDDGAGGHKT. Given in full, the CDR3 is CSARDDGAGGHKTQYF.

With respect to this clone: The read ends 3 residues early relative to the CDR3; the germline J gene fills the gap. The chain recombines TRBV4-1 with TRBJ2-7; a weak D match, TRBD2 (5 bases). V was pared by 0 bases and J by 3 bases, with 9 bases between. This CDR3 is 14 amino acids long. The germline gives CDR1 MGHRA, CDR2 YSYEKL. The covered CDR3 bases are TGCGCCAGCAGCCAAGATGACGGGGTCTACGAG. It translates to CASSQDDGVYE. In full, the CDR3 reads CASSQDDGVYEQYF.

With regard to this clone: The read halts 3 residues ahead of the CDR3 end, with the missing end drawn from the germline J gene. The chain carries TRBV20-1 and TRBJ2-1; 8 bases fit TRBD2. V was clipped by 3 bases and J by 8 bases; unmatched bases: 9. Germline loops: CDR1 DFQATT, CDR2 SNEGSKA (reference sequence). The CDR3 contains 14 residues. This chain's CDR3 is CSASDPRGGDEQFF. Partial CDR3 DNA: TGCAGTGCTAGCGACCCCCGGGGGGGTGATGAG.

Regarding this clone: The CDR3 end lies 3 residues beyond the end of the read and is filled in from the germline J gene. V is TRBV5-5 and J is TRBJ2-2, with TRBD2 identical over 10 bases. This CDR3 spans 15 amino acids. The germline V gene encodes CDR1 SGHKS and CDR2 YYEKEE (reference sequence). J was trimmed by 6 bases and V by 2 bases; bases with no gene match: 4. CDR3 DNA, as far as it was read: TGTGCCAGCAGCTTTACCGGGACTAGCGCCGGGGAG. Amino acid sequence: CASSFTGTSAGE. The entire CDR3 is CASSFTGTSAGELFF.

Turning to this clone: The CDR3 end lies 3 residues beyond the end of the read and is filled in from the germline J gene. J is TRBJ2-7 and V is TRBV18; 7 nucleotides match TRBD1. The CDR3 totals 14 residues. Germline CDR1 is KGHSH and CDR2 is LQKENI. Unmatched junction bases numbered 12, after V lost 10 bases and J lost 3 bases. CDR3 DNA, as far as it was read: TGTGCCACCCCACCGGGACAGCTCCTCTACGAG. The encoded protein is CATPPGQLLYE. The entire CDR3 reads CATPPGQLLYEQYF.

Comments on this clone: The read finishes 3 residues shy of the CDR3 end, and the germline J gene is used to complete it. V gene TRBV20-1 combines with J gene TRBJ2-7; D unclear. V lost 1 base and J 5 bases, leaving 9 bases between the germline ends. The CDR3 consists of 12 residues. The germline V gene encodes CDR1 DFQATT and CDR2 SNEGSKA (reference sequence). The CDR3 DNA, read in part, is TGCAGTGCTAGAGTAAACTTCGACGAG. Protein: CSARVNFDE. The complete CDR3 protein is CSARVNFDEQYF.

Notes on this clone: With the read ending 3 residues before the CDR3 end, the germline J gene is used to fill in that end. This chain connects TRBV28 to TRBJ2-7; 9 positions agree with TRBD2. The CDR3 totals 14 residues. The germline V gene encodes CDR1 MDHEN and CDR2 SYDVKM. With V trimmed by 5 bases and J by 6 bases, 8 bases remained unmatched. CDR3 amino acids: CASSQQREVGEQYF. The part of the CDR3 DNA that was read is TGTGCCAGCAGTCAACAGCGGGAGGTGGGCGAG.

Of note for this clone: The read finishes 3 residues shy of the CDR3 end, and the germline J gene is used to complete it. The chain joins TRBV20-1 to TRBJ1-1; TRBD1 is a possible D gene (5 bases). The CDR3 is 14 residues long. Germline CDR1 is DFQATT and CDR2 is SNEGSKA (reference sequence). The germline V and J ends were trimmed by 4 bases and 5 bases, with 17 bases remaining between them. CDR3: CSATGFRRETEAFF. CDR3 DNA, as far as it was read: TGCAGTGCTACAGGGTTTAGGAGGGAGACTGAA.

Partial CDR3 DNA: TGCAGTGCTAGAGACCCCGGGGACATT. Its translation is CSARDPGDI. The CDR3 in its entirety is CSARDPGDIQYF. The chain is built from TRBV20-1 and TRBJ2-4; the D gene is possibly TRBD2 (5 bases). Sequencing ends 3 residues short of the CDR3 end; the germline J gene provides the rest. The germline V gene has CDR1 DFQATT and CDR2 SNEGSKA (reference sequence). Deletions cut 0 bases from V and 8 bases from J, with 8 bases between. CDR3 length: 12 residues.

As for this clone: The read halts 3 residues ahead of the CDR3 end, with the missing end drawn from the germline J gene. The V call is TRBV7-9, the J call TRBJ2-3; 10 nucleotides align to TRBD1. In germline, CDR1 is SEHNR, CDR2 FQNEAQ (reference sequence). This CDR3 is 14 amino acids long. Trimming cost V 10 bases and J 2 bases; bases outside gene matches: 6. The CDR3 sequence is CATSGTGDTDTQYF. The CDR3 bases that were read are TGTGCCACCTCCGGGACAGGGGACACAGATACG. Filled out from reference TRBV7-9 and TRBJ2-3, the complete variable domain reads DTGVSQNPRHKITKRGQNVTFRCDPISEHNRLYWYRQTLGQGPEFLTYFQNEAQLEKSRLLSDRFSAERPKGSFSTLEIQRTEQGDSAMYLCATSGTGDTDTQYFGPGTRLTVL.

On this clone itself: The read terminates 3 residues before the CDR3 end, so the remaining end is supplied by the germline J gene. V gene TRBV5-1 combines with J gene TRBJ2-7; D possibly corresponds to TRBD2 (6 bases). V was pared by 4 bases and J by 3 bases, with 14 bases between. The CDR3 runs 14 residues. The V gene's germline CDR1 is SGHRS and CDR2 YFSETQ. The CDR3 is CASSLRDFLYEQYF. The DNA read from the CDR3 is TGCGCCAGCAGCCTCCGGGACTTCCTCTACGAG.

Turning to this clone: Read sequence stops 3 residues before the CDR3 end, and the germline J gene provides the missing end. The rearrangement links TRBV20-1 to TRBJ2-7; 10 nucleotides line up with TRBD2. Germline loops: CDR1 DFQATT, CDR2 SNEGSKA (reference sequence). The CDR3 runs 18 residues. V trimming: 6 bases; J trimming: 0 bases; junction bases outside the gene matches: 17. The CDR3 sequence is CSASGFGSGGRSSYEQYF. Incomplete CDR3 DNA: TGCAGTGCCAGCGGGTTTGGTAGCGGGGGGAGGAGCTCCTACGAG.

About this clone itself: The read terminates 3 residues before the CDR3 end, so the remaining end is supplied by the germline J gene. The chain couples TRBV19 to TRBJ1-5; TRBD1 agrees at 9 bases. V shed 3 bases, J shed 0 bases, and the junction held 12 bases outside the gene matches. Germline CDR1 is LNHDA and CDR2 is SQIVND (reference sequence). CDR3 length equals 19 residues. The CDR3 sequence is CASSIMTGGSFYSNQPQHF. CDR3 DNA, as far as it was read: TGTGCCAGTAGTATTATGACAGGGGGGTCTTTCTATAGCAATCAGCCC.

The part of the CDR3 DNA that was read is TGTGCCAGCAGTTACTCGACTAGCGGTCCCAATGAG. Translated, it gives CASSYSTSGPNE. The CDR3, in full, reads CASSYSTSGPNEQFF. This chain uses TRBV6-2 or TRBV6-3 with TRBJ2-1; 9 bases are shared with TRBD2. Read data end 3 residues before the CDR3 end; the end is taken from the germline J gene. J gave up 6 bases and V 0 bases, and 3 bases lay outside the gene matches. Germline V gene sequence: CDR1 MNHEY, CDR2 SVGEGT. This CDR3 is built from 15 residues.

Notes on this clone: The CDR3 end lies 3 residues beyond the end of the read and is filled in from the germline J gene. The V and J genes are TRBV20-1 and TRBJ2-5, with a possible D match to TRBD1 (7 bases). Trimming pared 5 bases from V and 3 bases from J, leaving 19 bases between. The CDR3 has 15 amino acids. Germline V gene sequence: CDR1 DFQATT, CDR2 SNEGSKA (reference sequence). CDR3 DNA, as far as it was read: TGCAGTGCTCCGGACAGGAGGGGTTTTGAAGAGACC. It encodes CSAPDRRGFEET. The full CDR3 sequence reads CSAPDRRGFEETQYF.

CDR3 in amino acids: CASSPSAGFNEQFF. The CDR3 DNA, read in part, is TGCGCCAGCAGCCCCTCCGCGGGCTTCAATGAG. The rearrangement links TRBV4-1 to TRBJ2-1; weak D call: TRBD2 (5 bases). The read falls 3 residues short of the CDR3 end, and the missing part is taken from the germline J gene. The CDR3 is 14 residues long. Trimming took 4 bases from V and 6 from J, leaving 13 bases between them. Looked up from germline, CDR1 is MGHRA and CDR2 is YSYEKL.

On this clone itself: The missing CDR3 end, 3 residues past where the read stops, is filled in from the germline J gene. The chain combines TRBV20-1 with TRBJ2-3; TRBD2 might be the D (6 bases). Trimming removed 0 bases at V and 1 base at J, with 17 bases between. Per the germline V gene, CDR1 is DFQATT and CDR2 is SNEGSKA (reference sequence). This CDR3 has 17 amino acids. CDR3 bases read: TGCAGTGCTAGAGATGTTACGCGGAGGGGCGGCACAGATACG. Translation: CSARDVTRRGGTDT. The CDR3 in its entirety is CSARDVTRRGGTDTQYF.

As to this clone: The read ends 3 residues before the CDR3 terminus; that terminus is restored from the germline J gene. The V and J genes are TRBV6-1 and TRBJ1-2, with D possibly being TRBD1 (6 bases). Germline lookup yields CDR1 MNHNS and CDR2 SASEGT. V lost 3 bases, J lost 2 bases, and 13 bases lay in between. There are 15 residues in the CDR3. CDR3 DNA, as far as it was read: TGTGCCAGCAGTGAGGGGCCTAGGGGGAACTATGGC. Translating it yields CASSEGPRGNYG. The CDR3 as a whole reads CASSEGPRGNYGYTF.

With respect to this clone: The CDR3 extends 3 residues past the end of the read, so its final part is completed from the germline J gene. The rearrangement joins TRBV6-7 to TRBJ1-3; TRBD1 aligns across 9 bases. TRBV6-7 is filed as an ORF, its function uncertain. V gave up 2 bases and J gave up 3 bases; unmatched junction bases: 14. CDR3 size: 19 residues. The part of the CDR3 DNA that was read is TGTGCCAGCAGTTACGCCCTATTTCAGGACAGGGGTTGTGGAAACACC. Translated, it gives CASSYALFQDRGCGNT. The complete CDR3 sequence is CASSYALFQDRGCGNTIYF.

With respect to this clone: Read coverage stops 3 residues before the CDR3 terminus; the germline J gene supplies the remainder. The V call is TRBV2, the J call TRBJ2-1, with 8 nucleotides matching TRBD2. The CDR3 loop spans 14 amino acids. Germline CDR1 is SNHLY and CDR2 is FYNNEI. Trimming cost V 6 bases and J 0 bases; bases outside gene matches: 1. CDR3 DNA, as far as it was read: TGTGCCAGCAGGACTAGCGCCTCCTACAATGAG. The encoded protein is CASRTSASYNE. The CDR3 as a whole reads CASRTSASYNEQFF.

For this clone: Read data end 3 residues before the CDR3 end; the end is taken from the germline J gene. This rearrangement joins TRBV2 to TRBJ2-5; 12 nucleotides match TRBD1. Germline V gene lookup returns CDR1 SNHLY and CDR2 FYNNEI. The ends lost 4 bases at V and 1 base at J; junction bases unmatched: 4. CDR3 length equals 16 residues. The CDR3 DNA, read in part, is TGTGCCAGCAGTGGGGACAGGGGGCTGCTCCAAGAGACC. Its protein is CASSGDRGLLQET. The full CDR3 protein is CASSGDRGLLQETQYF.

About this clone itself: The observed sequence ends 3 residues before the CDR3 terminus, with the missing tail filled in from the germline J gene. This chain links TRBV5-1 with TRBJ2-5, with D perhaps matching TRBD1 (6 bases). This CDR3 spans 17 amino acids. V was pared by 0 bases and J by 5 bases, with 20 bases between. Germline CDR1 reads SGHRS; CDR2 reads YFSETQ. The covered CDR3 bases are TGCGCCAGCAGCTTGGCAGCCGGGACACCTTCAAAGGAGACC. The encoded protein is CASSLAAGTPSKET. The entire CDR3 protein reads CASSLAAGTPSKETQYF.

On this clone: The sequenced fragment ends 3 residues before the CDR3 boundary, so the rest is inferred from the germline J gene. The chain joins TRBV20-1 to TRBJ2-1; tentative D call: TRBD2 (6 bases). Germline-derived CDR1 and CDR2 are DFQATT and SNEGSKA (reference sequence). The CDR3 consists of 15 residues. Trimming took off 6 bases at V and 1 base at J, with 16 bases between the two ends. The CDR3 is CSAIGKAGSYNEQFF. The CDR3 bases that were read are TGCAGTGCCATCGGAAAGGCGGGATCCTACAATGAG.

Notes on this clone: Read data end 3 residues before the CDR3 end; the end is taken from the germline J gene. The chain uses TRBV19 and TRBJ2-5; 7 bases line up with TRBD2. Germline CDR1 reads LNHDA; CDR2 reads SQIVND (reference sequence). CDR3 size: 15 residues. V was clipped by 2 bases and J by 3 bases; unmatched bases: 6. The CDR3 sequence is CASSITFGGEETQYF. CDR3 DNA, as far as it was read: TGTGCCAGTAGTATAACCTTTGGGGGGGAAGAGACC.

Of note for this clone: Coverage ceases 3 residues before the CDR3 finishes, and the germline J gene fills in the end. The genes are TRBV18 and TRBJ2-5; D possibly corresponds to TRBD1 (6 bases). The germline CDR1 and CDR2 sequences are KGHSH and LQKENI. The CDR3 is 15 amino acids. V lost 2 bases, J lost 5 bases, and 15 bases lay in between. The chain's CDR3 is CASSPERNRAETQYF. The DNA read from the CDR3 is TGTGCCAGCTCACCAGAAAGGAACAGGGCCGAGACC.